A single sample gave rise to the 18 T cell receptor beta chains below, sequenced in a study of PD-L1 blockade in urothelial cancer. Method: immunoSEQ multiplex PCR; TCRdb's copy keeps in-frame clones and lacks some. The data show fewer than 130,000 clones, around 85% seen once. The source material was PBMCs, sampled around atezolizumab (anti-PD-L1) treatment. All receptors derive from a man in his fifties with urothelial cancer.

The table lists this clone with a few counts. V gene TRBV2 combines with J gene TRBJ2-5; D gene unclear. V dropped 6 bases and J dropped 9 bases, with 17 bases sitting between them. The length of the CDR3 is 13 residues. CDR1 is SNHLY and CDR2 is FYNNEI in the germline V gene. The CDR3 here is CASRSDLPRPQYF. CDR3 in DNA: TGTGCCAGCAGATCAGACCTACCGAGGCCCCAGTACTTC.

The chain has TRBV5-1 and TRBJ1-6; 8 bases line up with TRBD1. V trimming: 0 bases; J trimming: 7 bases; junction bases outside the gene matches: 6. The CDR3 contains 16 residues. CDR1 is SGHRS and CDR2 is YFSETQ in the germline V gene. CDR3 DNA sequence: TGCGCCAGCAGCTTGGTGACAGGGGTTGGGAATTCACCCCTCCACTTT. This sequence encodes CASSLVTGVGNSPLHF.

CDR3 DNA sequence: TGTGCCAGCAGCCAAGTAACATCGCGGTACGATGGCTACACCTTC. This sequence encodes CASSQVTSRYDGYTF. The chain is built from TRBV14 and TRBJ1-2; no clear D gene. The V end was cut by 1 base, the J end by 6 bases, with 15 bases between. The germline V gene encodes CDR1 SGHDN and CDR2 FVKESK. This CDR3 has 15 amino acids.

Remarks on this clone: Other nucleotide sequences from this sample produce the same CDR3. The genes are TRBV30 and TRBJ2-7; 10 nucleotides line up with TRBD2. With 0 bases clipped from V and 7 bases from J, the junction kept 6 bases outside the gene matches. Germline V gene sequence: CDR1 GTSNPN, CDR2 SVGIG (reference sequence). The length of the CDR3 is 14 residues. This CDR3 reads CAWSVSGGTGEQYF. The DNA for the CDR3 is TGTGCCTGGAGTGTTAGCGGGGGGACTGGGGAGCAGTACTTC. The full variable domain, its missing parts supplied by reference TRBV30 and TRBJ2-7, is SQTIHQWPATLVQPVGSPLSLECTVEGTSNPNLYWYRQAAGRGLQLLFYSVGIGQISSEVPQNLSASRPQDRQFILSSKKLLLSDSGFYLCAWSVSGGTGEQYFGPGTRLTVT.

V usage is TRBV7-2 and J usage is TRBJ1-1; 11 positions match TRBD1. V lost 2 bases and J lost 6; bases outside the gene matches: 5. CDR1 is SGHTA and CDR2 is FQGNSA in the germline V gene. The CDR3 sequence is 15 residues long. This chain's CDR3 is CASSLWGGQGAEAFF. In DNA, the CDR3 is TGTGCCAGCAGCTTATGGGGGGGACAGGGGGCTGAAGCTTTCTTT.

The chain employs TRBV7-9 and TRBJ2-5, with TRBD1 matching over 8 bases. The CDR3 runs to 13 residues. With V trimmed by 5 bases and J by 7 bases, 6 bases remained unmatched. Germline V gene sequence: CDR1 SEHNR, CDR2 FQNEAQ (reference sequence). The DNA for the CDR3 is TGTGCCAGCAGCCCGACAGGGGCCAGGACCCAGTACTTC. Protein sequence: CASSPTGARTQYF.

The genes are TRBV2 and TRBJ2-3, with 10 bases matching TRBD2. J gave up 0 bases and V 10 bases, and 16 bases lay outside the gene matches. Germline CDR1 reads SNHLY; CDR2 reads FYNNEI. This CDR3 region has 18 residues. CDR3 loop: CATQSLPGLASSTDTQYF. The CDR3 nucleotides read TGTGCCACCCAATCCTTACCGGGACTAGCGTCTAGCACAGATACGCAGTATTTT.

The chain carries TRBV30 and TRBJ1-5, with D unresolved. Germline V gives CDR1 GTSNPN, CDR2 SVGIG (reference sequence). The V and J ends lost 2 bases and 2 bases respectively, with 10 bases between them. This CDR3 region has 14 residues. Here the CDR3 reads CAWSLSVGNQPQHF. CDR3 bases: TGTGCCTGGAGTCTATCGGTTGGCAATCAGCCCCAGCATTTT.

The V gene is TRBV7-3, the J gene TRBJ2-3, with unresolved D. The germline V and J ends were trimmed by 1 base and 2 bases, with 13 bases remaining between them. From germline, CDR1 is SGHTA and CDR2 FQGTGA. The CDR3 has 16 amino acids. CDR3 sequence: CASSLNFLVYTDTQYF. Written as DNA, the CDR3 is TGTGCCAGCAGCTTAAATTTCCTGGTCTACACAGATACGCAGTATTTT.

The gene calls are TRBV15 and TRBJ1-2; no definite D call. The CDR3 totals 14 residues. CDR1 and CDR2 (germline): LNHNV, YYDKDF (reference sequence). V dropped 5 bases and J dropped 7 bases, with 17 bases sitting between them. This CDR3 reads CATSQEGRGFGYTF. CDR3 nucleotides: TGTGCCACCAGCCAAGAGGGTCGGGGATTTGGCTACACCTTC.

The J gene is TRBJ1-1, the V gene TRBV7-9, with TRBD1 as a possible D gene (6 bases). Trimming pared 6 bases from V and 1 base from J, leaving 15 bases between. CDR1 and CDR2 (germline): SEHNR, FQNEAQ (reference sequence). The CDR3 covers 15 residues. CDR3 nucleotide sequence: TGTGCCAGCAGTCCCCCGGGACAATCGAACACTGAAGCTTTCTTT. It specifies CASSPPGQSNTEAFF.

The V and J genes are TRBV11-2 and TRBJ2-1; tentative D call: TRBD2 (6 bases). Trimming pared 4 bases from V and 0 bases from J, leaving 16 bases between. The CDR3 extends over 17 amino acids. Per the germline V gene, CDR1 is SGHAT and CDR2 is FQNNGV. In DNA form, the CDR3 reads TGTGCCAGCAGCTCCGTAGCGGTTATTAGCTCCTACAATGAGCAGTTCTTC. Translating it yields CASSSVAVISSYNEQFF.

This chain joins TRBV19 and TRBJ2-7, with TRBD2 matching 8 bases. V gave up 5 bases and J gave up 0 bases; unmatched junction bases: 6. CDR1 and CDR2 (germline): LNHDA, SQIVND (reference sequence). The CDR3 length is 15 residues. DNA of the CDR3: TGTGCCAGTAGTCCCCAAGGACTAGCCTCCTACGAGCAGTACTTC. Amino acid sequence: CASSPQGLASYEQYF.

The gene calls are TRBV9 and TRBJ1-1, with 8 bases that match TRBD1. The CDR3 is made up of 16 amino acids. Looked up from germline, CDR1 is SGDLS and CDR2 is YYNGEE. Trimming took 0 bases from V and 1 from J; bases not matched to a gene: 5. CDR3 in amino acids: CASSVAPDRANTEAFF. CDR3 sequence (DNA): TGTGCCAGCAGCGTAGCCCCGGACAGGGCGAACACTGAAGCTTTCTTT.

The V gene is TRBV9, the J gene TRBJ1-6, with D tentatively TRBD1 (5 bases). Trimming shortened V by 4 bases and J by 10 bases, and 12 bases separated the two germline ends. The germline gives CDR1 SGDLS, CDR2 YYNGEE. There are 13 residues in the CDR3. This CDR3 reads CASSRGSNSPLHF. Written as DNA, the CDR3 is TGTGCCAGCAGCAGGGGATCTAACTCACCCCTCCACTTT.

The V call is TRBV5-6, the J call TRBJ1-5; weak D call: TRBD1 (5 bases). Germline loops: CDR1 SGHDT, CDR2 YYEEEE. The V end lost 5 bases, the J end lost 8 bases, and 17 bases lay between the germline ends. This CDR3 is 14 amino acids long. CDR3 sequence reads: CASSSRGAREPQHF. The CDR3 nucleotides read TGTGCCAGCAGTTCCCGCGGGGCGAGGGAGCCCCAGCATTTT.

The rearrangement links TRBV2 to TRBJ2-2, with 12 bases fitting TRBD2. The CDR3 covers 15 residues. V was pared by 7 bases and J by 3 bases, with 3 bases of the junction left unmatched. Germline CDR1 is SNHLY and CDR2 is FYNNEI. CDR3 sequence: CASNRLAGDTGELFF. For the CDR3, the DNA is TGTGCCAGCAACCGACTAGCGGGAGACACCGGGGAGCTGTTTTTT. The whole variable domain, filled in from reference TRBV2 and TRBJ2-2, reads EPEVTQTPSHQVTQMGQEVILRCVPISNHLYFYWYRQILGQKVEFLVSFYNNEISEKSEIFDDQFSVERPDGSNFTLKIRSTKLEDSAMYFCASNRLAGDTGELFFGEGSRLTVL.

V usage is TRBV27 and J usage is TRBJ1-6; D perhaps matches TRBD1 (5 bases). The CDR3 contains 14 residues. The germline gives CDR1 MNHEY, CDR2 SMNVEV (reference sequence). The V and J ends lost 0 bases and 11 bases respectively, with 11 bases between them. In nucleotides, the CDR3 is TGTGCCAGCAGTTTATCACGGCCGGGGGCACCCCTCCACTTT. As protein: CASSLSRPGAPLHF.